A selection of T cell receptor beta chains follows, all from one sample in a study of blood T cell repertoires in COVID-19. Measured with immunoSEQ multiplex PCR; TCRdb has only the in-frame clones, and not every one. The sample lists about 300,000 clones, roughly 86% seen once, with less than 3.5% in the top ten. The material sequenced was PBMCs or T cells enriched from blood (not recorded which). The receptors originated from a woman in her forties or fifties who had been exposed to COVID-19. Each CDR3 is given without its conserved first and last residue. Fields, in order: V gene, J gene, CDR3 protein.

TRBV7-2,TRBJ1-1,ASSSNMNTEAF
TRBV15,TRBJ1-1,ATSRRDRGVFF
TRBV19,TRBJ1-4,ASSITRGTGGTNEKLF
TRBV3-1/TRBV3-2,TRBJ1-2,ASSDYRGPNYGYT
TRBV5-4,TRBJ1-1,ASSFYEDMNTEAF
TRBV28,TRBJ1-2,ASWAGSTYGYT
TRBV3-1/TRBV3-2,TRBJ2-2,ASKSASGGAGELF
TRBV20-1,TRBJ2-7,SASSAQGGVYEQY
TRBV29-1,TRBJ2-5,SVIIETQY
TRBV28,TRBJ2-7,ASSQVAYEQY
TRBV9,TRBJ2-5,ASSGLARETQY
TRBV5-1,TRBJ2-7,ASSLTGTGSYEQY
TRBV2,TRBJ1-2,ASSRGVVEGYT
TRBV7-9,TRBJ2-7,ASSPGTPYEQY
TRBV7-8,TRBJ1-2,ASSPSVDYGYT
TRBV4-2,TRBJ2-7,ASSQAGTGNYEQY
TRBV19,TRBJ1-2,ASRTSGYYGYT
TRBV29-1,TRBJ2-7,SVGSPYSYEQY
TRBV30,TRBJ1-2,AFFPLRRQGGYGYT
TRBV1,TRBJ1-5,TSSQVAGVDTNQPQH
TRBV5-1,TRBJ2-1,ASSHTGLYNEQF
TRBV28,TRBJ2-7,ASSIRGESNEQY
TRBV28,TRBJ2-3,ASRSYRGQGTDTQY
TRBV12-3/TRBV12-4,TRBJ1-2,ASSLEPNYGYT
TRBV5-1,TRBJ1-2,ASSSRYKDNYGYT
TRBV27,TRBJ1-1,ASSLSIAVGGPTF
TRBV5-1,TRBJ2-1,ASKPTGEAYNEQF
TRBV10-3,TRBJ1-5,AISESLYRPQH
TRBV10-3,TRBJ1-3,AISGGQGISGNTIY
TRBV28,TRBJ2-7,ASSPALALFTYEQY
TRBV4-1,TRBJ1-5,ASSQGRQGAFGGQPQH
TRBV29-1,TRBJ1-6,SVEEDLGGPLH
TRBV5-1,TRBJ1-2,ASSLGQVNYGYT
TRBV7-9,TRBJ1-4,ASSPGNINEKLF
TRBV5-1,TRBJ1-1,ASSLDPDRPAF
TRBV5-1,TRBJ2-7,ASSLEGGQAPPSYEQY
TRBV20-1,TRBJ2-5,SAGGRTQY
TRBV10-3,TRBJ1-1,ATQSPGDYTEAF
TRBV11-2,TRBJ2-7,ASSSNPGTANYEQY
TRBV3-1/TRBV3-2,TRBJ1-6,ASSQVTLGNSPLH
TRBV7-8,TRBJ1-3,ASSLMLSAVNTIY
TRBV20-1,TRBJ1-2,SASKGQGGVYGYT
TRBV5-1,TRBJ2-5,ASRPTSGAQETQY
TRBV5-1,TRBJ1-6,ASSLVLGGGSPLH
TRBV4-1,TRBJ2-5,ASSQDASWETQY
TRBV29-1,TRBJ2-2,SVAGVGTGELF
TRBV5-1,TRBJ1-1,ASSLTPPVDTEAF